Listed below are T cell receptor beta chains from one sample, sequenced in a study of cytomegalovirus exposure and HLA in healthy donors. Profiling relied on immunoSEQ multiplex PCR, and the TCRdb table lists in-frame clones only, not all of them. The table shows under 75,000 clones, with over 70% occurring only once. The sample taken for sequencing was PBMCs. These TCRs come from a human donor in good health. The CDR3 runs from the conserved cysteine through the conserved F or W. D genes are given only for firm matches. Some rows mark clone size as missing; the rest say once, few, many or name a class of expanded clone.

J gene,D gene,clone size,V gene,CDR3 protein,CDR3 DNA
TRBJ2-5,-,-,TRBV7-8,CASSRWTGDQETQYF,TGTGCCAGCAGCCGCTGGACTGGGGACCAAGAGACCCAGTACTTC
TRBJ2-3,-,-,TRBV10-1,CASSGPGGTDTQYF,TGCGCCAGCAGTGGTCCCGGGGGCACAGATACGCAGTATTTT
TRBJ2-5,TRBD1,-,TRBV4-1,CASRSTGAETQYF,TGCGCCAGCAGATCGACAGGGGCTGAGACCCAGTACTTC
TRBJ2-7,TRBD1,-,TRBV18,CASSQTGTIYEQYF,TGTGCCAGCTCTCAGACAGGGACCATCTACGAGCAGTACTTC
TRBJ1-5,-,few,TRBV19,CASSMFGVTQPQHF,TGTGCCAGTAGTATGTTCGGGGTTACTCAGCCCCAGCATTTT
TRBJ1-1,-,-,TRBV7-6,CASSLVARNTEAFF,TGTGCCAGCAGCTTAGTGGCCCGGAACACTGAAGCTTTCTTT
TRBJ1-1,-,-,TRBV6-5,CASSYSRGNTEAFF,TGTGCCAGCAGTTACTCGAGGGGGAACACCGAAGCTTTCTTT
TRBJ1-4,-,-,TRBV6-1,CASSSPWEGEKLFF,TGTGCCAGCAGCTCCCCATGGGAGGGTGAAAAACTGTTTTTT
TRBJ2-5,TRBD2,-,TRBV7-9,CASSPRTSARETQYF,TGTGCCAGCAGCCCCAGGACTAGCGCGAGAGAGACCCAGTACTTC
TRBJ2-7,TRBD1,-,TRBV7-9,CASSPGTGTSTYEQYF,TGTGCCAGCAGCCCGGGGACAGGGACCTCAACCTACGAGCAGTACTTC
TRBJ2-7,-,-,TRBV6-1,CASSAAEGAPYEQYF,TGTGCCAGCAGTGCTGCGGAGGGGGCCCCCTACGAGCAGTACTTC
TRBJ2-3,-,once,TRBV6-5,CASSYPSEPDTQYF,TGTGCCAGCAGTTACCCGAGTGAGCCAGATACGCAGTATTTT
TRBJ1-1,-,-,TRBV20-1,CSAIQGAEAFF,TGCAGTGCTATACAGGGCGCTGAAGCTTTCTTT
TRBJ2-1,-,few,TRBV5-4,CASSLSGEQFF,TGTGCCAGCAGCTTAAGCGGTGAGCAGTTCTTC
TRBJ2-3,-,-,TRBV27,CASSSGTRYGDTQYF,TGTGCCAGCAGTTCTGGGACAAGGTATGGGGATACGCAGTATTTT
TRBJ2-2,TRBD2,-,TRBV28,CASSRLAGEDTGELFF,TGTGCCAGCAGCCGACTAGCGGGAGAAGACACCGGGGAGCTGTTTTTT
TRBJ1-5,-,-,TRBV11-2,CASSLSQGNQPQHF,TGTGCCAGCAGCTTATCTCAGGGTAATCAGCCCCAGCATTTT
TRBJ2-1,-,-,TRBV5-6,CASSLTGGDEQFF,TGTGCCAGCAGCTTAACAGGGGGGGATGAGCAGTTCTTC
TRBJ1-3,TRBD1,-,TRBV29-1,CSVKGQGAGNTIYF,TGCAGCGTGAAGGGACAGGGGGCTGGAAACACCATATATTTT
TRBJ2-1,-,-,TRBV4-1,CASSQLPGANNEQFF,TGCGCCAGCAGCCAACTCCCAGGGGCTAACAATGAGCAGTTCTTC
TRBJ2-1,TRBD1,-,TRBV5-5,CASSLAAGQGAYNEQFF,TGTGCCAGCAGCTTGGCCGCAGGACAGGGGGCCTACAATGAGCAGTTCTTC
TRBJ2-3,TRBD2,-,TRBV5-4,CASSLAGTSGRYLRGDTQYF,TGTGCCAGCAGCTTGGCCGGGACTAGCGGGAGGTATCTTAGGGGAGATACGCAGTATTTT
TRBJ2-3,TRBD2,-,TRBV6-4,CASSDSLAGADTQYF,TGTGCCAGCAGTGACAGCCTAGCGGGAGCAGATACGCAGTATTTT
TRBJ2-5,-,few,TRBV25-1,CASSEESSGRETQYF,TGTGCCAGCAGTGAAGAGTCTTCAGGGCGGGAGACCCAGTACTTC
TRBJ1-3,-,-,TRBV9,CASSVPGWGNTIYF,TGTGCCAGCAGCGTGCCAGGGTGGGGAAACACCATATATTTT
TRBJ1-2,-,few,TRBV18,CASSPPPVQPGNGYTF,TGTGCCAGCTCACCACCACCGGTACAGCCGGGGAATGGCTACACCTTC
TRBJ2-3,TRBD2,-,TRBV9,CASSVVPSGTISTDTQYF,TGTGCCAGCAGCGTAGTGCCCTCGGGGACTATTAGCACAGATACGCAGTATTTT
TRBJ2-7,TRBD1,few,TRBV28,CASSQTGYEQYF,TGTGCCAGCAGTCAGACAGGGTACGAGCAGTACTTC
TRBJ2-1,TRBD1,-,TRBV30,CARDDRGNEQFF,TGTGCCCGGGACGACAGGGGGAATGAGCAGTTCTTC
TRBJ2-1,TRBD2,few,TRBV5-4,CASSLIGLANNEQFF,TGTGCCAGCAGCTTAATCGGACTAGCGAACAATGAGCAGTTCTTC
TRBJ2-7,-,-,TRBV6-5,CASSYGDSRVTAEQYF,TGTGCCAGCAGTTACGGGGACTCAAGGGTAACGGCCGAGCAGTACTTC
TRBJ1-1,-,-,TRBV14,CASSNLRNTEAFF,TGTGCCAGCAGCAACTTAAGGAACACTGAAGCTTTCTTT
TRBJ1-1,TRBD1,few,TRBV5-1,CASSGTTGGTEAFF,TGCGCCAGCAGCGGAACTACAGGGGGCACTGAAGCTTTCTTT
TRBJ1-1,-,-,TRBV19,CASSGQGSDTEAFF,TGTGCCAGTAGTGGGCAGGGGAGTGACACTGAAGCTTTCTTT
TRBJ2-7,-,-,TRBV27,CASSLRGGAYHEQYF,TGTGCCAGCAGTCTGAGGGGGGGCGCTTACCACGAGCAGTACTTC
TRBJ2-3,TRBD2,-,TRBV7-8,CASSEPLAASTDTQYF,TGTGCCAGCAGCGAACCGCTAGCGGCTAGCACAGATACGCAGTATTTT